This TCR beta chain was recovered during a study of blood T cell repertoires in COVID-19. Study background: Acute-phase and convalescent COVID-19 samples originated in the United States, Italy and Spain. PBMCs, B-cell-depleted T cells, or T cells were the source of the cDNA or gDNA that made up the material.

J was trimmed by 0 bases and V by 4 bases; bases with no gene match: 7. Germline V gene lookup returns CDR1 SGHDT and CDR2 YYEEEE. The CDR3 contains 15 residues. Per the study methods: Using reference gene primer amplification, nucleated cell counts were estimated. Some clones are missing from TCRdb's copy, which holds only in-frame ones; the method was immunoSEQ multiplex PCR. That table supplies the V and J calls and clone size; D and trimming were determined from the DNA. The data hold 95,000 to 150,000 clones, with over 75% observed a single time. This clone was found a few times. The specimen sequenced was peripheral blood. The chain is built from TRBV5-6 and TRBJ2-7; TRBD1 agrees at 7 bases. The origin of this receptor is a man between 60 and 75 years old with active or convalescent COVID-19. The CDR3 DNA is TGTGCCAGCAGCGTGGGTACAGGGGTCTCCTACGAGCAGTACTTC. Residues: CASSVGTGVSYEQYF.